This TCR beta chain came from a study of T cells of healthy individuals. TCRdb ran MiXCR on the 5' RACE reads and lists one entry per CDR3 protein. This sample carries 60,000 to 80,000 distinct CDR3 sequences, 15% to 20% of them seen once, and the ten largest clones take around 4.5%. This clonotype has a count of ten or more. The CDR3 loop spans 15 amino acids. Germline-derived CDR1 and CDR2 are MNHNS and SASEGT. Trimming stripped 3 bases from V and 3 bases from J, with 12 bases between. The TCR comes from a human donor in good health. The chain uses TRBV6-1 and TRBJ1-5; TRBD1 is a possible D gene (5 bases). CDR3 sequence (DNA): TGTGCCAGCAGTGAGGGGGAGCGGTACAATCAGCCCCAGCATTTT. Amino acid sequence: CASSEGERYNQPQHF.